This paragraph reports one T cell receptor (beta chain). The entry originates in a study of blood T cell repertoires in COVID-19. Study at large: COVID-19 samples from acute and convalescent phases originated in the United States, Italy and Spain. PBMCs, B-cell-depleted T cells, or T cells provided the cDNA or gDNA that made up the material.

Per the original methods: Quantification of nucleated cells was approximated via reference gene primer amplification. Sequencing was performed with immunoSEQ multiplex PCR; in TCRdb, only in-frame clones are kept and a portion is missing. V and J calls and clone size are copied from that table; D and trimming were computed from the DNA. Among about 200,000 clones, around nine tenths were seen once, and the ten largest hold roughly 3%. V was cut by 7 bases and J by 4 bases, with 16 bases left in between. This CDR3 is 15 amino acids long. The sequenced sample was peripheral blood. This TCR derives from a man in his 60s with acute or convalescent COVID-19. This chain links TRBV23-1 with TRBJ2-2, with D perhaps matching TRBD2 (6 bases). TRBV23-1 is identified as an open reading frame with a role that is uncertain. The CDR3 protein is CASTLGGVGTGELFF. The DNA for the CDR3 is TGCGCCAGCACCCTGGGGGGTGTGGGCACCGGGGAGCTGTTTTTT.